This is a list of T cell receptor beta chains from one sample in a study of T cell responses to AZD1222 COVID-19 vaccine. Profiled with immunoSEQ multiplex PCR; TCRdb holds only in-frame clones, not every one. This table has about 140,000 clones, roughly nine tenths appearing once. Sequences were derived from peripheral blood, sampled on day 0 of AZD1222 vaccination. The receptor source for this set is an adult in good health. Both conserved end residues are part of each CDR3. A D gene is named only where the DNA matches it firmly. The listing skips clone size in some rows; elsewhere it reads once, few, many or a size class.

CASSLAGLQETQYF | TGTGCTAGCAGCTTAGCTGGCTTGCAAGAGACCCAGTACTTC | - | TRBJ2-5 | TRBV7-7 | -
CAGLQDISYEQYF | TGTGCCGGCCTACAGGACATCTCCTACGAGCAGTACTTC | - | TRBJ2-7 | TRBV30 | -
CAWSAGAGNTIYF | TGTGCCTGGAGCGCAGGGGCCGGAAACACCATATATTTT | - | TRBJ1-3 | TRBV30 | -
CASSLSAQNEKLFF | TGTGCCAGCAGCTTATCGGCACAGAATGAAAAACTGTTTTTT | once | TRBJ1-4 | TRBV7-2 | -
CASSKGTSGSKEQFF | TGTGCCAGCAGTAAGGGGACTAGCGGGAGTAAGGAGCAGTTCTTC | - | TRBJ2-1 | TRBV28 | TRBD2
CASSLYPTGGYF | TGTGCCAGCAGTTTATACCCGACAGGGGGATACTTT | once | TRBJ1-6 | TRBV28 | TRBD1
CSARNSGEAFF | TGCAGTGCTCGTAACTCAGGTGAAGCTTTCTTT | - | TRBJ1-1 | TRBV20-1 | -
CASSLPGVLEAFF | TGTGCCAGCAGCTTACCCGGGGTCCTAGAAGCTTTCTTT | - | TRBJ1-1 | TRBV7-2 | -
CASSFDRNIQYF | TGTGCCAGCAGCTTTGACAGAAACATTCAGTACTTC | - | TRBJ2-4 | TRBV7-2 | -
CASSPWEGARTEAFF | TGTGCCAGCAGTCCATGGGAGGGGGCGAGGACTGAAGCTTTCTTT | - | TRBJ1-1 | TRBV6-5 | TRBD1
CATGSGGEQYF | TGTGCCACCGGTTCGGGCGGCGAGCAGTACTTC | - | TRBJ2-7 | TRBV24-1 | -
CASSLDNSYEQYF | TGCGCCAGCAGCTTGGACAACTCCTACGAGCAGTACTTC | - | TRBJ2-7 | TRBV5-1 | -
CASSLGGRGTDTQYF | TGTGCCAGCAGCCTCGGGGGGCGCGGCACAGATACGCAGTATTTT | - | TRBJ2-3 | TRBV5-6 | -
CASNLSGIQGASEQFF | TGTGCCAGCAACCTCAGCGGGATACAGGGGGCGAGTGAGCAGTTCTTC | - | TRBJ2-1 | TRBV28 | TRBD1
CSASQYNSYEQYF | TGCAGTGCTAGTCAGTACAACTCCTACGAGCAGTACTTC | - | TRBJ2-7 | TRBV20-1 | -
CASRTGGQPQHF | TGTGCCAGCCGGACAGGGGGTCAGCCCCAGCATTTT | few | TRBJ1-5 | TRBV2 | TRBD1
CASSPRGENTEAFF | TGTGCCAGTAGTCCTCGGGGGGAAAACACTGAAGCTTTCTTT | - | TRBJ1-1 | TRBV19 | -
CASSFLGSTGELFF | TGTGCCAGCAGTTTCTTGGGCTCCACCGGGGAGCTGTTTTTT | - | TRBJ2-2 | TRBV28 | -
CASSGRLGEAFF | TGTGCCAGCAGCGGTCGTTTAGGGGAAGCTTTCTTT | - | TRBJ1-1 | TRBV2 | -
CASSPTRSRGYNEQFF | TGTGCCAGCTCACCGACGCGAAGCCGGGGTTACAATGAGCAGTTCTTC | - | TRBJ2-1 | TRBV18 | -
CASSSQGAHQPQHF | TGCGCCAGCAGCTCCCAGGGGGCCCATCAGCCCCAGCATTTT | - | TRBJ1-5 | TRBV4-1 | TRBD1
CASSEWEQEQPQHF | TGTGCCAGCAGTGAATGGGAGCAAGAACAGCCCCAGCATTTT | few | TRBJ1-5 | TRBV6-4 | -
CASRESGTGGYYGYTF | TGTGCCAGCAGGGAATCCGGGACAGGGGGCTACTATGGCTACACCTTC | - | TRBJ1-2 | TRBV6-1 | TRBD1
CASSDRDNSPLHF | TGTGCCAGCAGTGACAGGGATAATTCACCCCTCCACTTT | - | TRBJ1-6 | TRBV6-4 | -
CASSLGSDSFYGYTF | TGCGCCAGCAGCTTGGGGTCTGACAGCTTCTATGGCTACACCTTC | - | TRBJ1-2 | TRBV5-1 | -
CASSLGPVGETQYF | TGCGCCAGCAGCCTGGGGCCTGTGGGGGAGACCCAGTACTTC | - | TRBJ2-5 | TRBV4-1 | -
CASSLGNQPQHF | TGTGCCAGCAGTTTGGGAAATCAGCCCCAGCATTTT | - | TRBJ1-5 | TRBV12-3/TRBV12-4 | -
CASSRQAQETQYF | TGTGCCAGTAGCCGGCAGGCCCAAGAGACCCAGTACTTC | once | TRBJ2-5 | TRBV19 | -
CASSLALAGGETQYF | TGTGCCAGCAGCTTAGCACTAGCGGGGGGCGAGACCCAGTACTTC | - | TRBJ2-5 | TRBV7-9 | TRBD2
CATPGNYGYTF | TGTGCCACTCCCGGGAACTATGGCTACACCTTC | - | TRBJ1-2 | TRBV7-9 | -
CASSEWGVGQPQHF | TGTGCCAGCAGTGAATGGGGGGTTGGTCAGCCCCAGCATTTT | - | TRBJ1-5 | TRBV2 | -
CASSLPLLGRNTEAFF | TGCGCCAGCAGCCTCCCGCTCCTCGGCAGGAACACTGAAGCTTTCTTT | - | TRBJ1-1 | TRBV4-1 | -
CASRNRVPYEQYF | TGTGCCAGCAGGAACAGGGTTCCCTACGAGCAGTACTTC | - | TRBJ2-7 | TRBV28 | -
CASSGDGPGGYTF | TGTGCCAGCAGCGGCGACGGACCAGGCGGCTACACCTTC | - | TRBJ1-2 | TRBV9 | -
CASSFLGGDNQPQHF | TGTGCCAGCAGTTTCTTGGGGGGGGATAATCAGCCCCAGCATTTT | - | TRBJ1-5 | TRBV27 | -
CASSLVGGSGPNEQYF | TGCGCCAGCAGCTTGGTTGGGGGAAGCGGCCCCAACGAGCAGTACTTC | - | TRBJ2-7 | TRBV5-1 | -
CASSLLGGRPGLETQYF | TGTGCCAGCAGTTTATTAGGGGGCCGGCCTGGATTAGAGACCCAGTACTTC | - | TRBJ2-5 | TRBV28 | TRBD1
CASKGGSGAVEYNEQFF | TGCGCCAGCAAGGGCGGGTCGGGAGCCGTCGAGTACAATGAGCAGTTCTTC | - | TRBJ2-1 | TRBV10-2 | -
CSVRPTGRNNEQFF | TGCAGCGTCCGCCCGACAGGGAGGAACAATGAGCAGTTCTTC | - | TRBJ2-1 | TRBV29-1 | -
CASSSLFVRLALGAPLHF | TGTGCCAGCAGCAGCCTTTTCGTCCGGTTGGCCCTAGGGGCACCCCTCCACTTT | - | TRBJ1-6 | TRBV7-2 | -
CAITSGGLPTNEQFF | TGTGCCATCACCTCGGGGGGTTTACCCACCAATGAGCAGTTCTTC | - | TRBJ2-1 | TRBV10-3 | TRBD2
CASSQDRVPSVQFF | TGCGCCAGCAGCCAAGATAGGGTCCCTAGCGTGCAGTTCTTC | few | TRBJ2-1 | TRBV4-1 | -
CASSALPGTDTQYF | TGTGCCAGCAGTGCGCTCCCAGGAACAGATACGCAGTATTTT | - | TRBJ2-3 | TRBV6-4 | -
CASSSETSGEQYF | TGCGCCAGCAGCTCCGAGACCTCGGGGGAGCAGTACTTC | few | TRBJ2-7 | TRBV5-1 | -
CASSSPGTSSGYNEQFF | TGTGCCAGCAGTAGTCCCGGGACTAGCTCGGGATACAATGAGCAGTTCTTC | once | TRBJ2-1 | TRBV2 | TRBD2
CASSIVSGRGGETQYF | TGTGCCAGCAGCATCGTTAGCGGGAGAGGGGGAGAGACCCAGTACTTC | - | TRBJ2-5 | TRBV5-4 | TRBD2
CASSLVEGAYYEQYF | TGCGCCAGCAGCTTGGTAGAGGGGGCCTACTACGAGCAGTACTTC | few | TRBJ2-7 | TRBV5-1 | TRBD1
CASIRNRVARDEQFF | TGTGCCAGCATTAGAAACAGGGTGGCGAGGGATGAGCAGTTCTTC | - | TRBJ2-1 | TRBV7-9 | -
CASTPEPWGSYEQYF | TGTGCCAGTACCCCCGAACCCTGGGGCTCCTACGAGCAGTACTTC | - | TRBJ2-7 | TRBV19 | -
CAWISFRVPYGYTF | TGTGCCTGGATTTCTTTCAGGGTGCCCTATGGCTACACCTTC | - | TRBJ1-2 | TRBV30 | -
CASRLNVLTF | TGTGCCAGCAGGCTCAACGTCCTGACTTTC | - | TRBJ2-6 | TRBV6-5 | -
CASSSGQDGEKLFF | TGTGCCAGCTCATCCGGACAGGACGGGGAAAAACTGTTTTTT | - | TRBJ1-4 | TRBV18 | TRBD1
CASSFGGTGIEQYF | TGTGCCAGCAGTTTTGGCGGGACCGGTATCGAGCAGTACTTC | - | TRBJ2-7 | TRBV28 | -
CATSRGDRNNEQFF | TGTGCCACCAGCAGAGGGGACAGAAACAATGAGCAGTTCTTC | - | TRBJ2-1 | TRBV15 | TRBD1
CASSPGQMNTEAFF | TGCGCCAGCAGCCCCGGACAGATGAACACTGAAGCTTTCTTT | - | TRBJ1-1 | TRBV4-1 | -